These 32 T cell receptor beta chains originate from one sample sequenced in a study of blood T cell repertoires in COVID-19 (dated by TCRdb to the early 2020s). Library preparation employed the immunoSEQ multiplex PCR assay. TCRdb took this table from immuneACCESS and kept in-frame rearrangements with V and J called. Such tables lack part of the clones; where checked against another copy, unresolved V genes explain under half of the gap, and the rest is unexplained. Recorded for this sample are about 270,000 clones; roughly nine tenths of them occurred a single time. In total, the top ten clones hold approximately 1.8% of the sample. Material for sequencing was PBMCs or T cells enriched from blood (not recorded which). The receptors were gathered from a woman in her sixties or seventies who had recovered from COVID-19.

This rearrangement joins TRBV4-1 to TRBJ2-7; 8 bases map to TRBD2. Trimming cost V 0 bases and J 7 bases; bases outside gene matches: 8. The CDR3 sequence is 15 residues long. Germline CDR1 is MGHRA and CDR2 is YSYEKL. The CDR3 DNA sequence: TGCGCCAGCAGCCAAGATCTCGGGAGGGCCTCGGAGCAGTACTTC. Amino acids: CASSQDLGRASEQYF.

The rearrangement joins TRBV28 to TRBJ1-2; D gene unclear. The CDR3 is 11 amino acids. Germline V lookup: CDR1 MDHEN, CDR2 SYDVKM. V was cut by 8 bases and J by 8 bases, with 12 bases left in between. CDR3 coding DNA: TGTGCCAGCCGCCGGGGAGGCGGCTACACCTTC. Translation gives CASRRGGGYTF.

This chain links TRBV19 with TRBJ1-5, with D perhaps TRBD1 (5 bases). CDR1 and CDR2 (germline): LNHDA, SQIVND (reference sequence). The CDR3 sequence is 16 residues long. V was clipped by 0 bases and J by 4 bases, with 13 bases between them. The CDR3: CASSIEWGGANQPQHF. The CDR3 coding sequence is TGTGCCAGTAGTATAGAGTGGGGCGGGGCGAATCAGCCCCAGCATTTT.

This clone was seen a single time. The rearrangement uses TRBV9 and TRBJ1-2; D is unclear. V was clipped by 0 bases and J by 4 bases, with 10 bases between them. CDR3 size: 14 residues. Looked up from germline, CDR1 is SGDLS and CDR2 is YYNGEE. CDR3 DNA: TGTGCCAGCAGCGTAGGTAGGGCGGGCTATGGCTACACCTTC. It is translated as CASSVGRAGYGYTF.

The V call is TRBV5-1, the J call TRBJ1-1, with D possibly matching TRBD1 (5 bases). Trimming took off 0 bases at V and 4 bases at J, with 10 bases between the two ends. The CDR3 contains 14 residues. Germline V CDR1 and CDR2: SGHRS, YFSETQ. The CDR3 bases are TGCGCCAGCAGCTTGGGTCAGGGCTTCACTGAAGCTTTCTTT. This sequence encodes CASSLGQGFTEAFF.

CDR3 DNA sequence: TGTGCCTGGAGGGCCGGGACACAAGGTTCGAGTGGCTACACCTTC. This encodes CAWRAGTQGSSGYTF. The gene calls are TRBV30 and TRBJ1-2; maybe TRBD1 (6 bases). Germline V lookup: CDR1 GTSNPN, CDR2 SVGIG (reference sequence). There are 15 residues in the CDR3. Trimming removed 3 bases from V and 7 bases from J, with 21 bases in between.

The gene calls are TRBV13 and TRBJ1-1; unclear D gene. V gave up 5 bases and J gave up 3 bases, with 7 bases separating them. The germline gives CDR1 PRHDT, CDR2 FYEKMQ (reference sequence). CDR3 length equals 12 residues. CDR3 DNA sequence: TGTGCCAGCAGCACATATTACACTGAAGCTTTCTTT. Translated: CASSTYYTEAFF.

The chain is built from TRBV18 and TRBJ2-1, with 8 bases matching TRBD2. This CDR3 has 15 residues. Trimming took 3 bases from V and 4 from J; bases not matched to a gene: 5. Germline V CDR1 and CDR2: KGHSH, LQKENI. CDR3 amino acids: CASSPSRGGYNEQFF. Here the CDR3 DNA reads TGTGCCAGCTCACCGAGTCGGGGGGGTTACAATGAGCAGTTCTTC.

J is TRBJ2-5 and V is TRBV4-1; D uncertain. Trimming shortened V by 8 bases and J by 5 bases, and 15 bases separated the two germline ends. The CDR3 is made up of 13 amino acids. Germline CDR1 is MGHRA and CDR2 is YSYEKL. In DNA form, the CDR3 reads TGCGCCAGCTCCTTACTACCCCGGGAGACCCAGTACTTC. Protein sequence: CASSLLPRETQYF.

CDR3 loop: CASSQGGVGNTIYF. CDR3 DNA: TGCGCCAGCAGCCAGGGCGGCGTAGGAAACACCATATATTTT. V gene TRBV5-1 combines with J gene TRBJ1-3, with a weak D call TRBD1 (5 bases). Germline-derived CDR1 and CDR2 are SGHRS and YFSETQ. Trimming shortened V by 4 bases and J by 4 bases, and 12 bases separated the two germline ends. The CDR3 is 14 residues long.

With respect to this clone: This sample includes further DNA sequences coding for the same CDR3. The chain recombines TRBV9 with TRBJ2-3, with D possibly matching TRBD2 (5 bases). The CDR3 runs 13 residues. V dropped 5 bases and J dropped 3 bases, with 10 bases sitting between them. Germline loops: CDR1 SGDLS, CDR2 YYNGEE. The CDR3 region is CASSPRGTDTQYF. CDR3 bases: TGTGCCAGCAGTCCTCGAGGGACAGATACGCAGTATTTT. Full variable domain (outside the CDR3, taken from reference TRBV9 and TRBJ2-3): DSGVTQTPKHLITATGQRVTLRCSPRSGDLSVYWYQQSLDQGLQFLIQYYNGEERAKGNILERFSAQQFPDLHSELNLSSLELGDSALYFCASSPRGTDTQYFGPGTRLTVL.

The gene calls are TRBV5-1 and TRBJ1-2; D perhaps matches TRBD1 (6 bases). V was clipped by 4 bases and J by 5 bases, with 9 bases between them. The germline gives CDR1 SGHRS, CDR2 YFSETQ. The CDR3 sequence is 12 residues long. Written as DNA, the CDR3 is TGCGCCAGCAGCACAGGGAATTATGGCTACACCTTC. The encoded protein is CASSTGNYGYTF.

The chain recombines TRBV5-1 with TRBJ1-3; D is uncertain. The CDR3 runs to 17 residues. Germline loops: CDR1 SGHRS, CDR2 YFSETQ. Trimming took off 4 bases at V and 1 base at J, with 18 bases between the two ends. CDR3 DNA sequence: TGCGCCAGCAGCCTCACCAACTCACCGGTTTCTGGAAACACCATATATTTT. Residues: CASSLTNSPVSGNTIYF.

CDR3 sequence (DNA): TGTGCCAGCAGTGACCCAAGGGACTTTGGGGTAACGCAGTATTTT. This gives the protein CASSDPRDFGVTQYF. V is TRBV25-1 and J is TRBJ2-3, with a tentative D call TRBD2 (6 bases). Germline V gives CDR1 MGHDK, CDR2 SYGVNS. V was clipped by 3 bases and J by 9 bases, with 19 bases between them. There are 15 residues in the CDR3.

V gene TRBV7-9 combines with J gene TRBJ2-1; 8 nucleotides align to TRBD2. CDR1 and CDR2 (germline): SEHNR, FQNEAQ (reference sequence). This CDR3 is built from 14 residues. V dropped 5 bases and J dropped 10; count of bases not matched to a gene: 10. CDR3 loop: CASSPYRTSKEQFF. Written as DNA, the CDR3 is TGTGCCAGCAGCCCATACAGGACTAGCAAGGAGCAGTTCTTC. The full variable domain, rest sourced from reference TRBV7-9 and TRBJ2-1, is DTGVSQNPRHKITKRGQNVTFRCDPISEHNRLYWYRQTLGQGPEFLTYFQNEAQLEKSRLLSDRFSAERPKGSFSTLEIQRTEQGDSAMYLCASSPYRTSKEQFFGPGTRLTVL.

The rearrangement uses TRBV5-1 and TRBJ2-7, with D possibly being TRBD1 (6 bases). V was cut by 4 bases and J by 3 bases, with 11 bases left in between. The length of the CDR3 is 13 residues. The germline CDR1 and CDR2 sequences are SGHRS and YFSETQ. The chain's CDR3 is CASSPRTDYEQYF. CDR3 DNA: TGCGCCAGCAGCCCCCGGACAGACTACGAGCAGTACTTC. The full variable domain, completed using reference TRBV5-1 and TRBJ2-7, is KAGVTQTPRYLIKTRGQQVTLSCSPISGHRSVSWYQQTPGQGLQFLFEYFSETQRNKGNFPGRFSGRQFSNSRSEMNVSTLELGDSALYLCASSPRTDYEQYFGPGTRLTVT.

This clone occurred many times. The chain joins TRBV2 to TRBJ2-2; 11 bases are shared with TRBD1. The germline V gene encodes CDR1 SNHLY and CDR2 FYNNEI. After removal of 4 bases from V and 6 bases from J, the junction contained 7 bases not matched to a gene. The CDR3 extends over 16 amino acids. The CDR3 DNA reads as TGTGCCAGCAGTGTGGACAGGGGGCCGGTTGCCGGGGAGCTGTTTTTT. Residues: CASSVDRGPVAGELFF.

This chain connects TRBV30 to TRBJ2-5; 8 nucleotides agree with TRBD2. CDR1 GTSNPN and CDR2 SVGIG come from the germline V gene (reference sequence). The J segment lost 2 bases and the V segment lost 2 bases, leaving 7 bases of the junction unmatched. CDR3 length equals 15 residues. CDR3 in amino acids: CAWSRGGSLQETQYF. The CDR3 DNA is TGTGCCTGGAGTCGGGGGGGCTCCTTACAAGAGACCCAGTACTTC.

This clone was detected only once. This chain joins TRBV18 and TRBJ1-6; D is undetermined. This CDR3 has 13 amino acids. The germline CDR1 and CDR2 sequences are KGHSH and LQKENI. With 6 bases removed from V and 5 bases from J, the gap between germline ends came to 8 bases. Here the CDR3 DNA reads TGTGCCAGCTCTCAGGTGAATAATTCACCCCTCCACTTT. Translated, it gives CASSQVNNSPLHF.

The genes are TRBV11-2 and TRBJ2-7; 12 bases fit TRBD2. Germline V gene data show CDR1 as SGHAT and CDR2 as FQNNGV. There are 14 residues in the CDR3. Trimming removed 5 bases from V and 7 bases from J; junction bases left unmatched: 6. DNA for the CDR3: TGTGCCAGCAGCCCTAGCGGGGGGGCGCTTGAGCAGTACTTC. Protein: CASSPSGGALEQYF.

Notes on this clone: No DNA is shown, since the ends of the CDR3 on it are uncertain; the CDR3 is the one TCRdb lists. This sequence joins TRBV9 and TRBJ2-5; whether TRBD2, the table's D call, matches the DNA was not checked. 13 amino acids form the CDR3, both terminal residues included. In germline, CDR1 is SGDLS, CDR2 YYNGEE. CDR3 sequence reads: CASSVGGGTSLYF.

V and J are TRBV20-1 and TRBJ2-7; TRBD2 matches 10 bases. With V trimmed by 3 bases and J by 6 bases, 5 bases remained unmatched. This CDR3 has 13 residues. The germline V gene has CDR1 DFQATT and CDR2 SNEGSKA (reference sequence). The CDR3 loop reads CSASPAGGPEQYF. The CDR3 region has the DNA TGCAGTGCTAGTCCAGCGGGGGGGCCCGAGCAGTACTTC.

The rearrangement links TRBV9 to TRBJ2-1, with D perhaps matching TRBD2 (5 bases). Germline loops: CDR1 SGDLS, CDR2 YYNGEE. V was pared by 3 bases and J by 3 bases, with 13 bases between. The length of the CDR3 is 15 residues. CDR3: CASSAWTGSYNEQFF. The CDR3 region has the DNA TGTGCCAGCAGCGCCTGGACTGGGAGCTACAATGAGCAGTTCTTC.

The J gene is TRBJ1-2, the V gene TRBV11-2; D remains unclear. V lost 3 bases and J 7 bases, leaving 6 bases between the germline ends. CDR3 length equals 11 residues. Germline V gene sequence: CDR1 SGHAT, CDR2 FQNNGV. The CDR3: CASSFGSGYTF. The CDR3 DNA reads as TGTGCCAGCAGCTTTGGCAGTGGCTACACCTTC.

As concerns this clone: This CDR3 is also generated by other DNA sequences in the sample. The chain has TRBV7-3 and TRBJ2-7; 8 positions match TRBD1. Germline trimming cut 4 bases from V and 6 bases from J; bases unmatched to any gene: 5. The germline CDR1 and CDR2 sequences are SGHTA and FQGTGA. This CDR3 is 13 amino acids long. CDR3 sequence: CASSSDRGGEQYF. CDR3 DNA: TGTGCCAGCAGCTCAGACAGGGGAGGCGAGCAGTACTTC.

This chain connects TRBV11-2 to TRBJ2-3, with TRBD1 as a possible D gene (5 bases). The CDR3 sequence is 15 residues long. Trimming left V 0 bases short and J 4 bases short, with 11 bases between. Germline values: CDR1 SGHAT, CDR2 FQNNGV. The CDR3 spells CASSLDGHPADTQYF. The CDR3 nucleotides are TGTGCCAGCAGCTTAGACGGACACCCAGCAGATACGCAGTATTTT.

This chain uses TRBV5-1 with TRBJ2-7; TRBD2 agrees at 8 bases. Germline-derived CDR1 and CDR2 are SGHRS and YFSETQ. The junction had 10 bases not matched to a gene; V was cut back by 4 bases and J by 4 bases. CDR3 size: 15 residues. As DNA, the CDR3 is TGCGCCAGCAGCCCCCGGGGGGGTACTTTTTACGAGCAGTACTTC. Protein sequence: CASSPRGGTFYEQYF. The full variable domain, rest sourced from reference TRBV5-1 and TRBJ2-7, is KAGVTQTPRYLIKTRGQQVTLSCSPISGHRSVSWYQQTPGQGLQFLFEYFSETQRNKGNFPGRFSGRQFSNSRSEMNVSTLELGDSALYLCASSPRGGTFYEQYFGPGTRLTVT.

The chain joins TRBV6-5 to TRBJ2-7; 10 bases map to TRBD1. This CDR3 comprises 15 residues. The germline V gene encodes CDR1 MNHEY and CDR2 SVGAGI. J lost 5 bases, V lost 0 bases, and 4 bases had no gene match. CDR3 nucleotides: TGTGCCAGCAGTTACTCCGGGACAGGGGTCCACGAGCAGTACTTC. The encoded protein is CASSYSGTGVHEQYF.

The rearrangement links TRBV18 to TRBJ2-3, with 9 bases lining up with TRBD2. This CDR3 has 16 residues. Germline CDR1 reads KGHSH; CDR2 reads LQKENI. V lost 3 bases to trimming and J lost 6 bases; unmatched junction nucleotides: 10. Here the CDR3 reads CASSPTLAGDGDTQYF. The CDR3 DNA is TGTGCCAGCTCACCGACCTTAGCGGGAGATGGGGATACGCAGTATTTT. Full variable domain (outside the CDR3, taken from reference TRBV18 and TRBJ2-3): NAGVMQNPRHLVRRRGQEARLRCSPMKGHSHVYWYRQLPEEGLKFMVYLQKENIIDESGMPKERFSAEFPKEGPSILRIQQVVRGDSAAYFCASSPTLAGDGDTQYFGPGTRLTVL.

The chain is built from TRBV7-8 and TRBJ2-1; the match to TRBD2 covers 7 bases. The germline gives CDR1 SGHVS, CDR2 FQNEAQ. The CDR3 is made up of 15 amino acids. Trimming removed 6 bases from V and 8 bases from J; junction bases left unmatched: 13. CDR3 DNA sequence: TGTGCCAGCAGAGCGGGGAGGTTGGTTTGGGATGAGCAGTTCTTC. It yields the protein CASRAGRLVWDEQFF.

The rearrangement joins TRBV7-9 to TRBJ2-7, with D perhaps matching TRBD1 (6 bases). Trimming removed 4 bases from V and 3 bases from J, with 16 bases in between. Germline assignment: CDR1 SEHNR and CDR2 FQNEAQ (reference sequence). The CDR3 sequence is 15 residues long. The CDR3 bases are TGTGCCAGCAGCTCGCAGTTTGGGGACAACTACGAGCAGTACTTC. It encodes CASSSQFGDNYEQYF.

This clone was recorded once. The CDR3 region is CASSVTGSGANVLTF. The CDR3 region has the DNA TGTGCCAGTAGCGTGACAGGCTCTGGGGCCAACGTCCTGACTTTC. This rearrangement joins TRBV19 to TRBJ2-6; TRBD1 is a possible D gene (6 bases). The CDR3 is made up of 15 amino acids. V lost 6 bases and J 0 bases, leaving 9 bases between the germline ends. The germline gives CDR1 LNHDA, CDR2 SQIVND (reference sequence).